The 6 T cell receptor beta chains presented below share a single source sample, sequenced in a study of blood T cells in healthy people across ages. Sample-barcoded 5' priming and a J-beta primer mix drove a second PCR of roughly 7 to 11 cycles. Each CDR3 protein is one row after TCRdb ran MiXCR on the 5' RACE reads. Here the sample spans some 760,000 distinct CDR3 sequences, 20% to 25% being singletons. The same sample was also used in a study of T cells of mothers and their children.

Sequenced: blood. The receptors come from a boy aged 5-17 years in good health.

This clonotype has only a few counts. The J gene is TRBJ2-6, the V gene TRBV6-1; D is ambiguous. CDR1 is MNHNS, CDR2 SASEGT, per germline. This CDR3 contains 15 residues. The V and J ends lost 6 bases and 0 bases respectively, with 9 bases between them. The DNA of the CDR3 is TGTGCCAGCAGCAGAGAACCCTCTGGGGCCAACGTCCTGACTTTC. Residues: CASSREPSGANVLTF.

V and J are TRBV7-3 and TRBJ2-1; TRBD2 matches at 9 bases. The V gene's germline CDR1 is SGHTA and CDR2 FQGTGA. V dropped 2 bases and J dropped 3; count of bases not matched to a gene: 2. The length of the CDR3 is 15 residues. The CDR3 DNA reads as TGTGCCAGCAGCTTAGATAGCGGGGGCTACAATGAGCAGTTCTTC. As protein: CASSLDSGGYNEQFF.

The rearrangement uses TRBV6-5 and TRBJ1-2; D gene unclear. Looked up from germline, CDR1 is MNHEY and CDR2 is SVGAGI. Deletions cut 0 bases from V and 4 bases from J, with 12 bases between. The CDR3 sequence is 15 residues long. CDR3 protein: CASSYSEGSSYGYTF. The CDR3 DNA follows: TGTGCCAGCAGTTACTCAGAGGGTAGTAGCTATGGCTACACCTTC.

The chain couples TRBV9 to TRBJ2-2; weak D call: TRBD1 (5 bases). Per the germline V gene, CDR1 is SGDLS and CDR2 is YYNGEE. The V and J ends lost 4 bases and 3 bases respectively, with 16 bases between them. The CDR3 length is 16 residues. In nucleotides, the CDR3 is TGTGCCAGCAGCAAAGAGACAGCCGAATACACCGGGGAGCTGTTTTTT. Translation gives CASSKETAEYTGELFF.

About this clonotype: An end of the junction does not agree with germline; a read error may underlie this. This sequence joins TRBV28 and TRBJ2-1; 11 bases are a match to TRBD2. The CDR3 loop spans 18 amino acids. CDR1 is MDHEN and CDR2 is SYDVKM in the germline V gene. CDR3 residues: CTSSLVSASGRSLAEQFF. CDR3 nucleotide sequence: TGTACCAGCAGTTTAGTATCGGCTAGCGGGAGGTCTTTAGCTGAGCAGTTCTTC.

The chain joins TRBV11-2 to TRBJ2-7; no clear D gene. The CDR3 contains 15 residues. The germline V gene encodes CDR1 SGHAT and CDR2 FQNNGV. Trimming removed 0 bases at V and 1 base at J, with 10 bases between. CDR3 DNA sequence: TGTGCCAGCAGCTTAGATGGTTTAGGGTCCTACGAGCAGTACTTC. Amino acid sequence: CASSLDGLGSYEQYF. Full variable domain (missing parts from reference TRBV11-2 and TRBJ2-7): EAGVAQSPRYKIIEKRQSVAFWCNPISGHATLYWYQQILGQGPKLLIQFQNNGVVDDSQLPKDRFSAERLKGVDSTLKIQPAKLEDSAVYLCASSLDGLGSYEQYFGPGTRLTVT.